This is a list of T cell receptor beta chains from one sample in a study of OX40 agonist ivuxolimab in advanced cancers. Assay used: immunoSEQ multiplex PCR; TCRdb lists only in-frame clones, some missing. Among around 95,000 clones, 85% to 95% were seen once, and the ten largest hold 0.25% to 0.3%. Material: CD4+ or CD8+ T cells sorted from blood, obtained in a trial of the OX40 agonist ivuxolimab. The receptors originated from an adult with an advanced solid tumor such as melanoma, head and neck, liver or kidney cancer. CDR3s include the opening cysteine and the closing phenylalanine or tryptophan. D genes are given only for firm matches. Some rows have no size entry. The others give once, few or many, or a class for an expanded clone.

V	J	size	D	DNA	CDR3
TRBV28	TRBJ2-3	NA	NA	TGTGCCACCTTCCCCACTTCTAGCTCCGGAACTACGCAGTATTTT	CATFPTSSSGTTQYF
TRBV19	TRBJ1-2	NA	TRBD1	TGTGCCAGTAGTGCCCGGACAGGGACCGGCTACACCTTC	CASSARTGTGYTF
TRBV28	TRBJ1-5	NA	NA	TGTGCCAGCAGGGCAAGAGGGGGTCAGCCCCAGCATTTT	CASRARGGQPQHF
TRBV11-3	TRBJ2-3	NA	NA	TGTGCCAGCAGCTTAGATGGACAGAGCACAGATACGCAGTATTTT	CASSLDGQSTDTQYF
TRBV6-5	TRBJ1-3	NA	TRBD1	TGTGCCAGCAGTTACTCCGGGACAGGGAACGGAAACACCATATATTTT	CASSYSGTGNGNTIYF
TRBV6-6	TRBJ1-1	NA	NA	TGTGCCAGCATCCCCACCGGGGGAGTGAACACTGAAGCTTTCTTT	CASIPTGGVNTEAFF
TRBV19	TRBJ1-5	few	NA	TGTGCCAGTAGTATGGGGCCAGCATCAAATCAGCCCCAGCATTTT	CASSMGPASNQPQHF
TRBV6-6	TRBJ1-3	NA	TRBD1	TGTGCCAGCAGCTTGTGGGACAGGCCTGGAAACACCATATATTTT	CASSLWDRPGNTIYF
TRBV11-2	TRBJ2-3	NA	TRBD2	TGTGCCAGCAGCTTAGGGCTGGCGGGGGGTGATACGCAGTATTTT	CASSLGLAGGDTQYF
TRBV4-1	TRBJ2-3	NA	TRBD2	TGCGCCAGCAGCCGACGCCTAGCGGGGGACACAGATACGCAGTATTTT	CASSRRLAGDTDTQYF
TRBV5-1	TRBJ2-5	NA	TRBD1	TGCGCCAGCAGCATGGGACAGGGGTCTTTGTACCAAGAGACCCAGTACTTC	CASSMGQGSLYQETQYF
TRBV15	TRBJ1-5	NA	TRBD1	TGTGCCACCAGCCAGCGGACAGGGATAGATCAGCCCCAGCATTTT	CATSQRTGIDQPQHF
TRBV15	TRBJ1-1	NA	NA	TGTGCCACCGAGGATAACACTGAAGCTTTCTTT	CATEDNTEAFF
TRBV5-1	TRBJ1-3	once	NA	TGCGCCAGCAGCTTGGAACCACAGATCTCTGGAAACACCATATATTTT	CASSLEPQISGNTIYF
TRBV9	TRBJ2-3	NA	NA	TGTGCCAGCAGCGTACATTCATCGGCCCAGGGGGGGGATACGCAGTATTTT	CASSVHSSAQGGDTQYF
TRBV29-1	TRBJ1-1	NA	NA	TGCAGCGTTGCCGCGGTTGGGGTCACTGAAGCTTTCTTT	CSVAAVGVTEAFF
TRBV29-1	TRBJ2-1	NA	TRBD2	TGCAGCGGGGGGGGCTCGAGCGGGAGGGCCTACAATGAGCAGTTCTTC	CSGGGSSGRAYNEQFF
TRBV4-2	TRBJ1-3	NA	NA	TGTGCCAGCAGCCAAGTCGGCAGCCGCTCTGGAAACACCATATATTTT	CASSQVGSRSGNTIYF
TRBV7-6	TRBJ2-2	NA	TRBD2	TGTGCCAGCAGCTTAGACGGGAGGGCGAACACCGGGGAGCTGTTTTTT	CASSLDGRANTGELFF
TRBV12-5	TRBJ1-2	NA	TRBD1	TGTGCTAGTGGTTTGGTACACGGACAGGGATTAATTGGCTATGGCTACACCTTC	CASGLVHGQGLIGYGYTF
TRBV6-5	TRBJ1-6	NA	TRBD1	TGTGCCAGCAGTTATACCGGACAGGGTGGGAATTCACCCCTCCACTTT	CASSYTGQGGNSPLHF
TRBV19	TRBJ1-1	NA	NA	TGTGCCAGTAGAGGGCAGGCCATGAACACTGAAGCTTTCTTT	CASRGQAMNTEAFF
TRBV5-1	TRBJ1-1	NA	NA	TGCGCCAGCAGCTTGGGTAGGGACACTGAAGCTTTCTTT	CASSLGRDTEAFF
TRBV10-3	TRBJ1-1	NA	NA	TGTGCCATCAGTGATGGGATCCCGAACACTGAAGCTTTCTTT	CAISDGIPNTEAFF
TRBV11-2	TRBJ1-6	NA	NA	TGTGCCAGCAGCTGGGTTAGTCGGGATTCACCCCTCCACTTT	CASSWVSRDSPLHF
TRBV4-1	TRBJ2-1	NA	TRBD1	TGCGCCAGCAGCCAAGCTCTTTCGGGACAGACCTACAATGAGCAGTTCTTC	CASSQALSGQTYNEQFF
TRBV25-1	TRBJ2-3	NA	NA	TGTGCCAGCAGTGAATTGAGGCAGGGTCCAGATACGCAGTATTTT	CASSELRQGPDTQYF
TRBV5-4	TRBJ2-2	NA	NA	TGTGCCAGCAGCCACTACCCGGGAGCATACACCGGGGAGCTGTTTTTT	CASSHYPGAYTGELFF
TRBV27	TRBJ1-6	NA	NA	TGTGCCAGCAGATGGCTTTTATCTGGATCACCCCTCCACTTT	CASRWLLSGSPLHF
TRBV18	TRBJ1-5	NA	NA	TGTGCCAGCTCGCCACAAGGGGGAGATAGCAATCAGCCCCAGCATTTT	CASSPQGGDSNQPQHF
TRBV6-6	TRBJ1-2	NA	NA	TGTGCCAGCGAAGCGGGTTTGGGCTATGGCTACACCTTC	CASEAGLGYGYTF
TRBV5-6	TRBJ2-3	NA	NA	TGTGCCAGCAGCTTGGACAGTAGGGCAGATACGCAGTATTTT	CASSLDSRADTQYF
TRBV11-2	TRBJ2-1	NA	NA	TGTGCCAGCAGCTTCGGACGGTACGTAGAGCAGTCATACAATGAGCAGTTCTTC	CASSFGRYVEQSYNEQFF
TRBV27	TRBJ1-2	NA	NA	TGTGCCACCGGGCGGGGGCAGCGGTTTGGCTACACCTTC	CATGRGQRFGYTF
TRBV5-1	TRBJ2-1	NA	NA	TGCGCCAGCAGCTTCTCGGGACCTACCAATGAGCAGTTCTTC	CASSFSGPTNEQFF